This entry lists 5 T cell receptor beta chains sequenced from one sample in a study of T-cell memory formation after mild COVID-19. TCRdb re-called the 5' RACE reads with MiXCR, one entry per CDR3 protein. Altogether hundreds of thousands of distinct CDR3 sequences are present, roughly 20% being singletons, with the ten largest covering about 12%. The sequenced material came from PBMCs or a T cell subset sorted from them (not recorded which). Source of these receptors: an adult woman who had mild COVID-19 (a few samples of this study predate the infection). Cell type and time point are not known.

The genes are TRBV7-3 and TRBJ2-5, with 7 nucleotides matching TRBD1. With 4 bases clipped from V and 5 bases from J, the junction kept 10 bases outside the gene matches. The CDR3 is 15 amino acids. Germline V CDR1 and CDR2: SGHTA, FQGTGA. CDR3 in amino acids: CASSWSTGRGETQYF. The CDR3 nucleotides read TGTGCCAGCAGCTGGTCGACAGGGCGAGGGGAGACCCAGTACTTC. Full variable domain (outside the CDR3, taken from reference TRBV7-3 and TRBJ2-5): GAGVSQTPSNKVTEKGKYVELRCDPISGHTALYWYRQSLGQGPEFLIYFQGTGAADDSGLPNDRFFAVRPEGSVSTLKIQRTERGDSAVYLCASSWSTGRGETQYFGPGTRLLVL.

CDR3 loop: CASGRLGQGHEQYF. The CDR3 region has the DNA TGTGCCAGCGGTAGGCTGGGCCAGGGACACGAGCAGTACTTC. The V and J genes are TRBV2 and TRBJ2-7, with D possibly called TRBD1 or TRBD2 (5 bases each). Trimming cost V 8 bases and J 5 bases, with 19 bases left between them. Germline V gene sequence: CDR1 SNHLY, CDR2 FYNNEI. The CDR3 length is 14 residues.

The V gene is TRBV6-5, the J gene TRBJ1-1; D is uncertain. V was trimmed by 0 bases and J by 3 bases, leaving 5 bases between them. This CDR3 comprises 13 residues. Germline values: CDR1 MNHEY, CDR2 SVGAGI. The CDR3 DNA sequence: TGTGCCAGCAGTTACTCCGCCGACACTGAAGCTTTCTTT. It is translated as CASSYSADTEAFF.

The chain has TRBV24-1 and TRBJ2-1; 11 nucleotides align to TRBD2. The CDR3 loop spans 15 amino acids. The V segment lost 4 bases and the J segment 4 bases; nucleotides outside the gene matches: 2. Germline CDR1 is KGHDR and CDR2 is SFDVKD. CDR3 sequence reads: CATSDGLAGYNEQFF. CDR3 bases: TGTGCCACCAGTGACGGACTAGCGGGTTACAATGAGCAGTTCTTC.

This clonotype was seen a single time. The V and J genes are TRBV5-1 and TRBJ2-5, with a weak D call TRBD1 (7 bases). Trimming left V 4 bases short and J 5 bases short, with 21 bases between. CDR1 is SGHRS, CDR2 YFSETQ, per germline. The CDR3 has 16 amino acids. The CDR3 spells CASSLQRTGRGETQYF. The CDR3 region has the DNA TGCGCCAGCAGCCTCCAACGGACAGGTCGGGGGGAGACCCAGTACTTC.